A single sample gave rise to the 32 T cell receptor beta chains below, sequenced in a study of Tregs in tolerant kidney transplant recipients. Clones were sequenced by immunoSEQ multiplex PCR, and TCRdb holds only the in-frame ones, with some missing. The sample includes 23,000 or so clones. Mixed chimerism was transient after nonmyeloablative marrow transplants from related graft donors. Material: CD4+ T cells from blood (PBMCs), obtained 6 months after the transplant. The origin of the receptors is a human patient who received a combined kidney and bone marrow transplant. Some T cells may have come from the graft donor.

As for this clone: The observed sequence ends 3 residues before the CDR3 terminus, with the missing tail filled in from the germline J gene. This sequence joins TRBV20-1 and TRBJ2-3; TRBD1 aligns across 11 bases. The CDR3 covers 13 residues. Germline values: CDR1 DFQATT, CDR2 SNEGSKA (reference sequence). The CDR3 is CSASKDRGRTQYF. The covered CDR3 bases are TGCAGTGCTAGTAAGGACAGGGGGCGCACG.

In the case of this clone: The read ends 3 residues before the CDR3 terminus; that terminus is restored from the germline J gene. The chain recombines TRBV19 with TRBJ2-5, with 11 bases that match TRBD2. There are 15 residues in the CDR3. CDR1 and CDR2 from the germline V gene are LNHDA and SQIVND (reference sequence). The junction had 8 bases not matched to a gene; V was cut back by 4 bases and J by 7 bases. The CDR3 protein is CASSTTSGGSGTQYF. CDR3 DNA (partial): TGTGCCAGTAGTACCACTAGCGGGGGCTCGGGGACC.

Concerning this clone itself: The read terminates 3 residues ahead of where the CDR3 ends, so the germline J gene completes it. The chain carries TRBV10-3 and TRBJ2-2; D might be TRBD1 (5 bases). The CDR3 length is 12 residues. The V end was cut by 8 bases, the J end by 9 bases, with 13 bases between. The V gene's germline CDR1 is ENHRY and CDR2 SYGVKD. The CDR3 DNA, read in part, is TGTGCCATCGGGCAGGGTGAACGGGAG. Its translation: CAIGQGERE. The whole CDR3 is CAIGQGERELFF.

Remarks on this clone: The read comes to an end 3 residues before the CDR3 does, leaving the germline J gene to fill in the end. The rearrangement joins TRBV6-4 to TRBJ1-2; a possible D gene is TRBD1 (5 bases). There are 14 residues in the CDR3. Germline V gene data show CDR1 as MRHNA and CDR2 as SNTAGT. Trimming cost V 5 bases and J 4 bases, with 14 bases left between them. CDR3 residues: CASSPGVRGYGYTF. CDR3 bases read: TGTGCCAGCAGTCCGGGGGTTAGGGGCTATGGC.

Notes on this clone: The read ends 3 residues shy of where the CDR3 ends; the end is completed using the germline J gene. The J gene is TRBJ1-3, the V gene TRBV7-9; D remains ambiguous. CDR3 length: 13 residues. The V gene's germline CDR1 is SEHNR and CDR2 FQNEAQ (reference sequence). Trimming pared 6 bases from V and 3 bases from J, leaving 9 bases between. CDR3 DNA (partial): TGTGCCAGCAGTTTCCCGGGTGGAAACACC. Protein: CASSFPGGNT. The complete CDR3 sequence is CASSFPGGNTIYF. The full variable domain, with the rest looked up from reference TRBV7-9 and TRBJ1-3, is DTGVSQNPRHKITKRGQNVTFRCDPISEHNRLYWYRQTLGQGPEFLTYFQNEAQLEKSRLLSDRFSAERPKGSFSTLEIQRTEQGDSAMYLCASSFPGGNTIYFGEGSWLTVV.

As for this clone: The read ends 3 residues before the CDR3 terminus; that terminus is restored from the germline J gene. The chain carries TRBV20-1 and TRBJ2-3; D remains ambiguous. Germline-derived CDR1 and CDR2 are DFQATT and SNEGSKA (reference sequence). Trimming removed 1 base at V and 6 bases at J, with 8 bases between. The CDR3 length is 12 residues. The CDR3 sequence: CSARVPSDTQYF. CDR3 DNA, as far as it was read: TGCAGTGCTAGAGTCCCGTCGGATACG.

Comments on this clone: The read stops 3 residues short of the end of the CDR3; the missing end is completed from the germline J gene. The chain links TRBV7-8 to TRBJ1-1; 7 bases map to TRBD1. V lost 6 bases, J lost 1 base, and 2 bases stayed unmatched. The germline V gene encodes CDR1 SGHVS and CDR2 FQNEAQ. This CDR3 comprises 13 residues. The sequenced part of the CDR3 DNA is TGTGCCAGCAGTAACAGGGGGAACACTGAA. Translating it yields CASSNRGNTE. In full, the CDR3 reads CASSNRGNTEAFF.

The chain's CDR3 is CASSGPGTIILEQYF. Incomplete CDR3 DNA: TGTGCCAGCAGTGGCCCCGGGACAATCATCCTCGAG. The rearrangement uses TRBV6-4 and TRBJ2-7, with D possibly TRBD1 on 6 matching bases. The read terminates 3 residues before the CDR3 end, so the remaining end is supplied by the germline J gene. Trimming removed 4 bases from V and 6 bases from J, with 19 bases in between. Germline V CDR1 and CDR2: MRHNA, SNTAGT. The CDR3 is 15 amino acids.

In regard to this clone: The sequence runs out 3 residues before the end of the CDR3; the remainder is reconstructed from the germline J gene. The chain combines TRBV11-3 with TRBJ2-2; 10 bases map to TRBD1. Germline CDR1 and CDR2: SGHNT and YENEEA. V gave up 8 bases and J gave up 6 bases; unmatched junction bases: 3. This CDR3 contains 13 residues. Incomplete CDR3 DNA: TGTGCCAGCGGGACAGGGGATGCCGGGGAG. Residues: CASGTGDAGE. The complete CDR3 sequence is CASGTGDAGELFF.

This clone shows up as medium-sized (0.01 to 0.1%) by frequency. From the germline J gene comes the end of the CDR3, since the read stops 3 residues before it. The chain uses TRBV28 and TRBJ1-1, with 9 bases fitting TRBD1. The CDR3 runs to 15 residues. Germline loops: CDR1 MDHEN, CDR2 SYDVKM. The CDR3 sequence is CASSRTGDWEYEAFF. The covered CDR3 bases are TGTGCCAGCAGTAGGACAGGGGATTGGGAATACGAA.

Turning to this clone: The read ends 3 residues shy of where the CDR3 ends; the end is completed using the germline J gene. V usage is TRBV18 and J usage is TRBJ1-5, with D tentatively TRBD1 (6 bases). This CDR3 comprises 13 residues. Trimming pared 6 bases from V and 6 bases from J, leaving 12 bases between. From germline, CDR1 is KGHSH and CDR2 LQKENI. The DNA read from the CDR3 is TGTGCCAGCTCCCCGGACAGTAGTCAGCCC. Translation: CASSPDSSQP. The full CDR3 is CASSPDSSQPQHF.

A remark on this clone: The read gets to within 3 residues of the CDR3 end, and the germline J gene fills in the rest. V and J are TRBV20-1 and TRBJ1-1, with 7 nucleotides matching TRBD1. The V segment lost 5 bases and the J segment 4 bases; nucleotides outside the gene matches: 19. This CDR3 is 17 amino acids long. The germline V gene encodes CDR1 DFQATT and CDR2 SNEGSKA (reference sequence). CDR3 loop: CSAGRRTPGAGGTEAFF. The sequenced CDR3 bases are TGCAGTGCTGGCCGTAGGACCCCTGGGGCAGGGGGCACTGAA.

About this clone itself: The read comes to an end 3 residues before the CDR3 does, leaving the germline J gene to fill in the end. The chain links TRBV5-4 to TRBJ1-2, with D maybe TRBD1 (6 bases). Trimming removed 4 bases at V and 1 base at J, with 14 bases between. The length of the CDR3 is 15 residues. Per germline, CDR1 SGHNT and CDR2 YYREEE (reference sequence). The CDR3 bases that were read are TGTGCCAGCAGCCCCGGTGGGGGCGATAACTATGGC. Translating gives CASSPGGGDNYG. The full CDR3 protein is CASSPGGGDNYGYTF.

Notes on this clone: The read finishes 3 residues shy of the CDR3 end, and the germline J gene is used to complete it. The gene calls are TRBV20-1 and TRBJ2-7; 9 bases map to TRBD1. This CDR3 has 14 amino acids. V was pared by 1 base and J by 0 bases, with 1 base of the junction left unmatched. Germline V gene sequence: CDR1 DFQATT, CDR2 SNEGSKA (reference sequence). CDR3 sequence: CSARATGGSYEQYF. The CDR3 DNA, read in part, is TGCAGTGCTAGAGCGACAGGGGGCTCCTACGAG.

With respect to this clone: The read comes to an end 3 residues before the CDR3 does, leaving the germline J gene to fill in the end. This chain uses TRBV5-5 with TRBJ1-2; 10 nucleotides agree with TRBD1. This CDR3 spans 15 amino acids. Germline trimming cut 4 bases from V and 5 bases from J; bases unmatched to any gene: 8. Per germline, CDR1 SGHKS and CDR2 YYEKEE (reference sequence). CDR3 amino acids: CASSPGTGALYGYTF. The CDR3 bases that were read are TGTGCCAGCAGCCCCGGGACAGGGGCCTTGTATGGC. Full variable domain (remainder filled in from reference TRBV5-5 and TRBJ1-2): DAGVTQSPTHLIKTRGQQVTLRCSPISGHKSVSWYQQVLGQGPQFIFQYYEKEERGRGNFPDRFSARQFPNYSSELNVNALLLGDSALYLCASSPGTGALYGYTFGSGTRLTVV.

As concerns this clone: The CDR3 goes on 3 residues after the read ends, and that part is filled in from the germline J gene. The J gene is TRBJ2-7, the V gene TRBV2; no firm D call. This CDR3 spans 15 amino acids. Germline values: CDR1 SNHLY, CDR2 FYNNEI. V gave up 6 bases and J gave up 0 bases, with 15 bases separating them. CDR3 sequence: CASRLKASSSYEQYF. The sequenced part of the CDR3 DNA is TGTGCCAGCAGGCTTAAGGCGTCTAGCTCCTACGAG.

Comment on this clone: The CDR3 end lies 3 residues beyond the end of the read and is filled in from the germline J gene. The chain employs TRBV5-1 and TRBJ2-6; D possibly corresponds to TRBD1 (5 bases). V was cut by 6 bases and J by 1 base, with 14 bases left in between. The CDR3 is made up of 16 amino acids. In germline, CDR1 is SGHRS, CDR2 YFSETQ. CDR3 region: CASTDRGFSGANVLTF. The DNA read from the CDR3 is TGCGCCAGCACTGATAGGGGCTTTTCTGGGGCCAACGTC.

CDR3 in amino acids: CASSESRGETQYF. CDR3 DNA, as far as it was read: TGTGCCAGCAGTGAGAGCAGGGGAGAGACC. The V gene is TRBV2, the J gene TRBJ2-5; TRBD1 is a possible D gene (6 bases). The read is 3 residues too short to cover the CDR3 end, so that end is filled in from the germline J gene. Germline-derived CDR1 and CDR2 are SNHLY and FYNNEI. CDR3 size: 13 residues. V shed 3 bases and J shed 4 bases, with 9 bases lying between them.

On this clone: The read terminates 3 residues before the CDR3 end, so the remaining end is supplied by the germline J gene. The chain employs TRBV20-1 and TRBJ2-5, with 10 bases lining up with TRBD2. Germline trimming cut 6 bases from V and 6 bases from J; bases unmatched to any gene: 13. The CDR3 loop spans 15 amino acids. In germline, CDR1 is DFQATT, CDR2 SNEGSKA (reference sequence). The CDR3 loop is CSANHVAGGGQTQYF. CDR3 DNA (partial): TGCAGTGCCAACCATGTAGCGGGGGGCGGGCAGACC.

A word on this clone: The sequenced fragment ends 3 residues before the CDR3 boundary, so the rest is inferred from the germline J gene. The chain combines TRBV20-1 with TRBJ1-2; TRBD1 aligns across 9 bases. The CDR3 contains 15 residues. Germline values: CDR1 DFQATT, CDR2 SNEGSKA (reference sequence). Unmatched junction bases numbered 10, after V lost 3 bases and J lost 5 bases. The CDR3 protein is CSARSRVTGGYGYTF. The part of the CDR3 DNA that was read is TGCAGTGCTAGGTCCCGCGTGACAGGGGGTTATGGC.

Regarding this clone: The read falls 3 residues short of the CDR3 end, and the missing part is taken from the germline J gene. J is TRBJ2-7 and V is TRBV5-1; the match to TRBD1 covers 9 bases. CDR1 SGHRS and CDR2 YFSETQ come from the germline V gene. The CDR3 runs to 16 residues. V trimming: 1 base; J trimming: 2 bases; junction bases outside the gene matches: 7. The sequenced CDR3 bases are TGCGCCAGCAGCTTGAGGCCGGGACAGGGAACCTACGAG. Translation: CASSLRPGQGTYE. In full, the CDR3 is CASSLRPGQGTYEQYF.

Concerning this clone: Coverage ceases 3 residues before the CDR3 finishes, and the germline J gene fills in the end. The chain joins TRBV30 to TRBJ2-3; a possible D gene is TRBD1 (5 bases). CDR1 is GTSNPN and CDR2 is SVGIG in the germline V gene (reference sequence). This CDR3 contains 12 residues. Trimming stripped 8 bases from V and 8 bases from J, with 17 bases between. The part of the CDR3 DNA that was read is TGTGCCCATAGGGGCAAATTGGGTACG. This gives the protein CAHRGKLGT. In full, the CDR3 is CAHRGKLGTQYF.

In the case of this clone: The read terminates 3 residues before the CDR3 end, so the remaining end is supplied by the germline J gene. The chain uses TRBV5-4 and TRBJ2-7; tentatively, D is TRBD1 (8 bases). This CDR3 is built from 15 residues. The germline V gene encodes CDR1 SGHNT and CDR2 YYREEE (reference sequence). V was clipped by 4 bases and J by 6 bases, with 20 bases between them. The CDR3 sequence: CASSRGGQGGFEQYF. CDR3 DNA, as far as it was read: TGTGCCAGCAGCCGAGGTGGACAGGGAGGGTTCGAG. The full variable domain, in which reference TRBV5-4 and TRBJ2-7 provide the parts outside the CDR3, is ETGVTQSPTHLIKTRGQQVTLRCSSQSGHNTVSWYQQALGQGPQFIFQYYREEENGRGNFPPRFSGLQFPNYSSELNVNALELDDSALYLCASSRGGQGGFEQYFGPGTRLTVT.

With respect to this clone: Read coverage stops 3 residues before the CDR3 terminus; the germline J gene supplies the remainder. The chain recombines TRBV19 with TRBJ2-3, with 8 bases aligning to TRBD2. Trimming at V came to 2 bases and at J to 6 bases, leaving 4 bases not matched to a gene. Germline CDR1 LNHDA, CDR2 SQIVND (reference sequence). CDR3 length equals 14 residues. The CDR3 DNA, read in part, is TGTGCCAGTAGTATATATAGCGGGGCGGATACG. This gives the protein CASSIYSGADT. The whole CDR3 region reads CASSIYSGADTQYF.

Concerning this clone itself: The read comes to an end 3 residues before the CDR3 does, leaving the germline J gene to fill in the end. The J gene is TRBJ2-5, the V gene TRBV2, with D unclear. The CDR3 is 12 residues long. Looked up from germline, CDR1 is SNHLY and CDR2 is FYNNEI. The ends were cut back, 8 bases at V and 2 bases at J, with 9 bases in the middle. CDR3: CASQRSQETQYF. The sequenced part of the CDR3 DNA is TGTGCCAGCCAGAGAAGTCAAGAGACC.

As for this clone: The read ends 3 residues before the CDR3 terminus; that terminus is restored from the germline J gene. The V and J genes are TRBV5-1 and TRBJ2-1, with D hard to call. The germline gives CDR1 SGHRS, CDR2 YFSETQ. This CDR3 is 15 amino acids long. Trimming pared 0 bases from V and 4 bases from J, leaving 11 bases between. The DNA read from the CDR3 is TGCGCCAGCAGCTTGGTTAGCCATGAATACAATGAG. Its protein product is CASSLVSHEYNE. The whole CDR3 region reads CASSLVSHEYNEQFF.

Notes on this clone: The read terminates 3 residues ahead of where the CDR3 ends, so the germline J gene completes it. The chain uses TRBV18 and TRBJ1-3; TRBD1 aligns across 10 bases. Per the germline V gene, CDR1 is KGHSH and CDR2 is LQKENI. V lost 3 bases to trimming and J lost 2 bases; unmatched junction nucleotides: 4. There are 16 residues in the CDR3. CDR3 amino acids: CASSPGDRGAGNTIYF. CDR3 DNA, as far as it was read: TGTGCCAGCTCACCCGGGGACAGGGGAGCTGGAAACACC.

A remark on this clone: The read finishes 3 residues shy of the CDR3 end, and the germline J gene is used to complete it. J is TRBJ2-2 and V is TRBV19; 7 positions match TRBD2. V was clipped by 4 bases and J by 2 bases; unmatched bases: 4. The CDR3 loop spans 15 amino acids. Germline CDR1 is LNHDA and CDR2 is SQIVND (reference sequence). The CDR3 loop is CASSRSGANTGELFF. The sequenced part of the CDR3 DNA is TGTGCCAGTAGTAGGAGCGGGGCAAACACCGGGGAG.

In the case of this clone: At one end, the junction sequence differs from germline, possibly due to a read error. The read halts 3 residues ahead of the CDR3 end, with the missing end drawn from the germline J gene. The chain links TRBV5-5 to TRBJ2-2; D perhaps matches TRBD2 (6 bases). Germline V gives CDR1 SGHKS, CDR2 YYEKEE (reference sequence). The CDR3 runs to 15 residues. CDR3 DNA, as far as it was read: TGTGCCAGCAGCGTACCGACTAGTAACATCGGGGAG. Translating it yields CASSVPTSNIGE. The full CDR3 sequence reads CASSVPTSNIGELFF.

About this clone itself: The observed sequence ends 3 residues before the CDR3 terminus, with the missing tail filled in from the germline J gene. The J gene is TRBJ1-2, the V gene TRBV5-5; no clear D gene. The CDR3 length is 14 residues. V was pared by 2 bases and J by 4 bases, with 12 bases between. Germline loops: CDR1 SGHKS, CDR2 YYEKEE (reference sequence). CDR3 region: CASSFSIGPYGYTF. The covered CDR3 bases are TGTGCCAGCAGCTTTTCGATAGGGCCCTATGGC. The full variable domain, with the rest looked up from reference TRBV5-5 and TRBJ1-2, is DAGVTQSPTHLIKTRGQQVTLRCSPISGHKSVSWYQQVLGQGPQFIFQYYEKEERGRGNFPDRFSARQFPNYSSELNVNALLLGDSALYLCASSFSIGPYGYTFGSGTRLTVV.

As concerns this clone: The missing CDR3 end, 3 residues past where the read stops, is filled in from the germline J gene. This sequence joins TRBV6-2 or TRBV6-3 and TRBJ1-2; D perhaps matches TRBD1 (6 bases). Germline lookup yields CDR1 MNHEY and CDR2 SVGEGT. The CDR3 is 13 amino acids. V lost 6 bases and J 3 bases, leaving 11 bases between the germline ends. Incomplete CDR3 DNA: TGTGCCAGCAGCCAGACAGGAGACTATGGC. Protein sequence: CASSQTGDYG. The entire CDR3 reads CASSQTGDYGYTF.

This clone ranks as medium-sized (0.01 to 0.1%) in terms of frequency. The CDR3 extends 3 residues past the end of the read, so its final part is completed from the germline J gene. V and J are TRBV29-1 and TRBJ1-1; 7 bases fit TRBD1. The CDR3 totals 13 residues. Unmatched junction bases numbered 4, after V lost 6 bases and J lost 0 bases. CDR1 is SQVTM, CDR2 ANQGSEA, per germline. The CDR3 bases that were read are TGCAGCGTAACACAGGGGATGAACACTGAA. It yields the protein CSVTQGMNTE. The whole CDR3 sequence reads CSVTQGMNTEAFF.